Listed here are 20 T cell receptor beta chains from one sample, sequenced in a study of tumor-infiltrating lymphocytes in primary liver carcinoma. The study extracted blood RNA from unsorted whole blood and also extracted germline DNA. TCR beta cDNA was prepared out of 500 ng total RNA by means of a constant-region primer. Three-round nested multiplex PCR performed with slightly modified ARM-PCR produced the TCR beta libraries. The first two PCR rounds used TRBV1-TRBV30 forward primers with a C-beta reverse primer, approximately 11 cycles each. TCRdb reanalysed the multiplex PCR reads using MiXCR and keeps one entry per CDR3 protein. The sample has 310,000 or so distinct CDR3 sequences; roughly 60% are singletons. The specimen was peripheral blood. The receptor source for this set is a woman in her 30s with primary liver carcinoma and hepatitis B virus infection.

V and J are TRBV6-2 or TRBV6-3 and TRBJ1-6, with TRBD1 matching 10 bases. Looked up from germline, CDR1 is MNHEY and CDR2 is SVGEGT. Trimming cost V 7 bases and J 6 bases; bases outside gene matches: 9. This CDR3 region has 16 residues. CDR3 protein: CASNSGTGVGNSPLHF. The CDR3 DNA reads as TGTGCCAGCAATTCCGGGACAGGGGTGGGTAATTCACCCCTCCACTTT.

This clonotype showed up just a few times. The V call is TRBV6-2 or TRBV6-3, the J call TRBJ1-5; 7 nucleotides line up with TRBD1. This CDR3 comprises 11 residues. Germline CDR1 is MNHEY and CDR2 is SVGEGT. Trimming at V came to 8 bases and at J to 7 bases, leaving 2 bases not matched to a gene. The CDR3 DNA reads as TGTGCCAGCGGACAGGCCCAGCCCCAGCATTTT. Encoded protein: CASGQAQPQHF.

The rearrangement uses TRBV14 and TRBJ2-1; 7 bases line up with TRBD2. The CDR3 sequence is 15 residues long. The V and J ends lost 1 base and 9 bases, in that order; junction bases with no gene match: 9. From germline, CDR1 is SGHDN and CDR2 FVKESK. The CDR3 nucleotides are TGTGCCAGCAGCCAAGTTACGGGGGGTTCCGGTGAGCAGTTCTTC. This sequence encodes CASSQVTGGSGEQFF.

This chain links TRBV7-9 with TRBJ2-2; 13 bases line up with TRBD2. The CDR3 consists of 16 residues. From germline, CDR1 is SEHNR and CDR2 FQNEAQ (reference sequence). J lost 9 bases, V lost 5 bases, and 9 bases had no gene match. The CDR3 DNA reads TGTGCCAGCAGCCCCAGAACTAGCGGGAGGGGTCGGGAGCTGTTTTTT. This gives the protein CASSPRTSGRGRELFF.

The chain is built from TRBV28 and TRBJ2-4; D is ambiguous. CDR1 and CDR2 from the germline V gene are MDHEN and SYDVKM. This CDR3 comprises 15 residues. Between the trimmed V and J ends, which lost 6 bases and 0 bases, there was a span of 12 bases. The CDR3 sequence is CASSSMTLAKNIQYF. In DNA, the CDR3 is TGTGCCAGCAGCAGCATGACACTAGCCAAAAACATTCAGTACTTC.

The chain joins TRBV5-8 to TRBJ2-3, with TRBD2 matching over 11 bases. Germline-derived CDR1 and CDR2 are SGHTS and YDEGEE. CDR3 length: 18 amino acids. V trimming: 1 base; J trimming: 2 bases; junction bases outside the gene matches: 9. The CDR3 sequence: CASSLPPGLAALTDTQYF. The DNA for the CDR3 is TGTGCCAGCAGCTTGCCGCCGGGACTAGCGGCCCTCACAGATACGCAGTATTTT. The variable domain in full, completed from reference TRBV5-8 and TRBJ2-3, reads EAGVTQSPTHLIKTRGQQATLRCSPISGHTSVYWYQQALGLGLQFLLWYDEGEERNRGNFPPRFSGRQFPNYSSELNVNALELEDSALYLCASSLPPGLAALTDTQYFGPGTRLTVL.

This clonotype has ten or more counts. This chain's CDR3 is CSVLTSGSTDTQYF. CDR3 sequence (DNA): TGCAGCGTGCTTACTAGTGGGAGCACAGATACGCAGTATTTT. This chain links TRBV29-1 with TRBJ2-3; perhaps TRBD2 as D (5 bases). Germline V gene data show CDR1 as SQVTM and CDR2 as ANQGSEA. The CDR3 is made up of 14 amino acids. Trimming took off 6 bases at V and 0 bases at J, with 13 bases between the two ends.

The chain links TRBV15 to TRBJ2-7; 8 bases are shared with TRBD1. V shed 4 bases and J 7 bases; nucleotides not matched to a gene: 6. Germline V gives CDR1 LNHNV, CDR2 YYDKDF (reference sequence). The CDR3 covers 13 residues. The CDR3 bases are TGTGCCACCAGCAAGACGACAGGGGTTGAGCAGTACTTC. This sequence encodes CATSKTTGVEQYF.

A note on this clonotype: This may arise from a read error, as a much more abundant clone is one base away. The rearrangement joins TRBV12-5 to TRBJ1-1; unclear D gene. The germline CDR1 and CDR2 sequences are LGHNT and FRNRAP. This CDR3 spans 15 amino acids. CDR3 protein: CASGLVGPLNIEAFF. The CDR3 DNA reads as TGTGCTAGTGGTTTGGTCGGGCCACTGAACATTGAAGCTTTCTTT.

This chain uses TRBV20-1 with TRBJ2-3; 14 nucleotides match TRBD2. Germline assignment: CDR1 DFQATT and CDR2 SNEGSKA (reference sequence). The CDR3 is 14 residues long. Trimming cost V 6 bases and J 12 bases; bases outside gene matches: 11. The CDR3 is CSAATSGRASEQYF. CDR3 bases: TGCAGTGCGGCGACTAGCGGGAGGGCTTCTGAACAGTATTTT.

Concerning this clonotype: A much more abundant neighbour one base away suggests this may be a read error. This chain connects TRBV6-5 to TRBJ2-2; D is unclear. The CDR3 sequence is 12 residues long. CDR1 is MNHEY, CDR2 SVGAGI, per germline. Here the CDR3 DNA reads TGTTCCAGCAGTTATCGCACCGGGGAGCTGTTTTTT. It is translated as CSSSYRTGELFF.

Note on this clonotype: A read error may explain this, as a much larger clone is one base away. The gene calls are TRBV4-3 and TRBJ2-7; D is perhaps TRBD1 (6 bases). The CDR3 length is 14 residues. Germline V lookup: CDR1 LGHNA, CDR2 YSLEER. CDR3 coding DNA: TGCGCCAGCAGCCCGGGACACAGCTCCCACGAGCAGTACTTC. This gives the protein CASSPGHSSHEQYF.

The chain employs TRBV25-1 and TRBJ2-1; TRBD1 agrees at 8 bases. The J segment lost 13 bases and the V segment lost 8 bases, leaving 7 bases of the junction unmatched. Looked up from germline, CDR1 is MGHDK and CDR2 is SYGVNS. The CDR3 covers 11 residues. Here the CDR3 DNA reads TGTGCCAGCGGAACAGGGGGTCAACAGTTCTTC. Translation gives CASGTGGQQFF. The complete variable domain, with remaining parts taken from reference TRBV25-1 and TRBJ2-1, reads EADIYQTPRYLVIGTGKKITLECSQTMGHDKMYWYQQDPGMELHLIHYSYGVNSTEKGDLSSESTVSRIRTEHFPLTLESARPSHTSQYLCASGTGGQQFFGPGTRLTVL.

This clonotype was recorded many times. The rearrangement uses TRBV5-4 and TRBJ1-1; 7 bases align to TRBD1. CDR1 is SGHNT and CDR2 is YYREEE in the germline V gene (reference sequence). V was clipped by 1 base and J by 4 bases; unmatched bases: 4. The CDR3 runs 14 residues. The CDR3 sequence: CASSLKGARTEAFF. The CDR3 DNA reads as TGTGCCAGCAGCTTGAAGGGGGCCCGCACTGAAGCTTTCTTT.

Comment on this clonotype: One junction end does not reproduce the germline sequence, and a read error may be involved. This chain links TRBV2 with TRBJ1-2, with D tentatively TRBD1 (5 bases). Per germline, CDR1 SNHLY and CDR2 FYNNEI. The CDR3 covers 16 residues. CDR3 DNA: TGTGCCAGTGGCGATGACAAGGGGCATTCGAACTACGGCTACACCTTC. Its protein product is CASGDDKGHSNYGYTF.

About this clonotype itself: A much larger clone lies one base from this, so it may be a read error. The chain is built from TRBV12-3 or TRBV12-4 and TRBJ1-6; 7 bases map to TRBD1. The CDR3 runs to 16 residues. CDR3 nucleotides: TGTGCCAGCAGTGCACGAACCGGGACAGCTAATTCACCCCTCCGCTTT. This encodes CASSARTGTANSPLRF.

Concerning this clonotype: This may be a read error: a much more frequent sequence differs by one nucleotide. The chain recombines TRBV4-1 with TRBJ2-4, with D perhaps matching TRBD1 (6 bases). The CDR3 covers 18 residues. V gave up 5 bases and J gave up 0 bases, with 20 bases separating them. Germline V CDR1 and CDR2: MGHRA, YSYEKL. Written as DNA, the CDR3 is TGCGCCAGCAGCGTCCGGGACATCCAGGTTCTAGCCAAAAACATTCAGTACTTC. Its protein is CASSVRDIQVLAKNIQYF.

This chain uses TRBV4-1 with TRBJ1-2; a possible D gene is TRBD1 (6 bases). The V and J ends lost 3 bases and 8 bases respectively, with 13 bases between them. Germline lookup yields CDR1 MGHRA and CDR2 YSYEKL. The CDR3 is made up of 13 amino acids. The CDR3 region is CASSQWTAGGYTF. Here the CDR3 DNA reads TGCGCCAGCAGCCAGTGGACAGCGGGAGGCTACACCTTC.

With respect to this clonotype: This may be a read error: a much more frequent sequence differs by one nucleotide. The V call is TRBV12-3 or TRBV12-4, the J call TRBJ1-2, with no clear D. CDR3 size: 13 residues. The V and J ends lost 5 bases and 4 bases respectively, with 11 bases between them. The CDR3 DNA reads TGTGCCAGCAGTGCAGAGGGTGGCTATGGCTACACCTTC. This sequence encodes CASSAEGGYGYTF.

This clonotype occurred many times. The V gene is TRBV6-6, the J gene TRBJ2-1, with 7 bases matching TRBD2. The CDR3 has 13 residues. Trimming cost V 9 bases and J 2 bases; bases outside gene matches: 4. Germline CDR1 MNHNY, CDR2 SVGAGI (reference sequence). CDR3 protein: CASKSGTYNEQFF. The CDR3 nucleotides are TGTGCCAGTAAAAGCGGGACCTACAATGAGCAGTTCTTC.